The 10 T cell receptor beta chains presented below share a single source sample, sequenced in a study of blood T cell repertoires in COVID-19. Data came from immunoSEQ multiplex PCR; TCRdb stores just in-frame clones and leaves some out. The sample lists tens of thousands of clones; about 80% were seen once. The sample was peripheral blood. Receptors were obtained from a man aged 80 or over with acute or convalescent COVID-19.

CDR3 sequence (DNA): TGTGCCAGCAGCCGCTACCCTCTGGAGACTGCTGGAAACACCATATATTTT. Translated, it gives CASSRYPLETAGNTIYF. The rearrangement joins TRBV5-6 to TRBJ1-3; no clear D gene. Trimming took off 4 bases at V and 2 bases at J, with 19 bases between the two ends. Germline-derived CDR1 and CDR2 are SGHDT and YYEEEE. The CDR3 has 17 amino acids.

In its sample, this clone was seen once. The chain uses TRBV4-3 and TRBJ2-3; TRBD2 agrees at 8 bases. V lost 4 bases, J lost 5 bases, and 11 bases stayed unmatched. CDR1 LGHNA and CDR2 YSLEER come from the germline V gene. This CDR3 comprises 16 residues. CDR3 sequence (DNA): TGCGCCAGCAGCCTCTCCCGGGGGGGGGCAATAGATACGCAGTATTTT. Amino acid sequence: CASSLSRGGAIDTQYF.

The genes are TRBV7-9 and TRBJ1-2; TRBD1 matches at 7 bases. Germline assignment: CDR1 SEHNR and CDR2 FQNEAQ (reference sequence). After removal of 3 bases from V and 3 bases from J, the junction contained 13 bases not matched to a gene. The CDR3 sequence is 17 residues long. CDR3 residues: CASSLGGQVPQDYGYTF. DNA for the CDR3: TGTGCCAGCAGCTTGGGTGGACAGGTCCCTCAGGACTATGGCTACACCTTC.

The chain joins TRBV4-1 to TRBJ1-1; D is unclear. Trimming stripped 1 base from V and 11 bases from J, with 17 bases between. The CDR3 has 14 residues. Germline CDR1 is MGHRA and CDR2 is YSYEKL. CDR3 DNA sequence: TGCGCCAGCAGCCAAGTTCATATCGGCGGAATGGCTTTCTTT. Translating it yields CASSQVHIGGMAFF.

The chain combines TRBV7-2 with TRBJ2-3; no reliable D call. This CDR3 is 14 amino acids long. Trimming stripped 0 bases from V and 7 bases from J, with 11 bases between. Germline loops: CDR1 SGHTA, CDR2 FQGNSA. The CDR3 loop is CASSLALVDNTQYF. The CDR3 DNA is TGTGCCAGCAGCTTAGCGCTCGTAGATAATACGCAGTATTTT.

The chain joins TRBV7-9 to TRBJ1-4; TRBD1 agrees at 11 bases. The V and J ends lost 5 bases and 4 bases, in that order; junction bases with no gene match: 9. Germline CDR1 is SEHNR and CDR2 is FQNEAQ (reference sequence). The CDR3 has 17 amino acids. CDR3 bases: TGTGCCAGCAGCCCCCCGGACAGGGGGCTCGGTAATGAAAAACTGTTTTTT. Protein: CASSPPDRGLGNEKLFF.

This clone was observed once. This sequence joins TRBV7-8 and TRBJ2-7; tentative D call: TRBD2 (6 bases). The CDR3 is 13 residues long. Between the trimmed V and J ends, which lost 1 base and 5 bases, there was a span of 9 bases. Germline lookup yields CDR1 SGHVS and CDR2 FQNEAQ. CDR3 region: CASSLGRENEQYF. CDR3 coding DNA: TGTGCCAGCAGCTTAGGACGGGAGAACGAGCAGTACTTC.

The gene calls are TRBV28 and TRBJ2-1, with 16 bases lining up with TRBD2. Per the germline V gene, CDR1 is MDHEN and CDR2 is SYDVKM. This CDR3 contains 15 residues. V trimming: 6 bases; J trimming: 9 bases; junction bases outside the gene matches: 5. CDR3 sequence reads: CASSGTSGGAREQFF. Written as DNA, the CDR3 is TGTGCCAGCAGCGGGACTAGCGGGGGGGCTCGTGAGCAGTTCTTC.

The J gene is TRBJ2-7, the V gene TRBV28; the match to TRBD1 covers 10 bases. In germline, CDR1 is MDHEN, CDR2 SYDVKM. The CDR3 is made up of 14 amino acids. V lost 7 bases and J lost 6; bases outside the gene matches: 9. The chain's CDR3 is CASKPGQGIGEQYF. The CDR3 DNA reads TGTGCCAGCAAACCGGGACAGGGGATCGGCGAGCAGTACTTC.

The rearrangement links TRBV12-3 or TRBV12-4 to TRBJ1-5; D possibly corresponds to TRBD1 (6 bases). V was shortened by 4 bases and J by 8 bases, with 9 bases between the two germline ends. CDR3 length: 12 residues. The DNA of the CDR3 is TGTGCCAGCAGTTCGGACAGTAAGCCCCAGCATTTT. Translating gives CASSSDSKPQHF.